Listed here is a single TCR beta chain. What it binds is not known. An end of the junction differs from the germline gene, which may be a read error. The entry originates in a study of graft-versus-host responses after intestinal transplantation. The study, taken as a whole, reports: Maximum circulating GvH clone levels tracked with early post-transplant HvG decreases. Allografts carried high graft-versus-host to host-versus-graft clonal ratios in patients having graft-donor T cell macrochimerism. Recipient-marrow GvH clones were detected, some having first appeared in ileum or blood.

Germline assignment: CDR1 SEHNR and CDR2 FQNEAQ (reference sequence). The CDR3 has 11 residues. Generated by immunoSEQ multiplex PCR, the TCRdb table keeps only in-frame clones and is missing some. The top ten hold less than 5% of the sample, which has 73,000 or so clones, 90% seen once. This clonotype was obtained from a human donor who was the organ donor for an intestinal transplant. This sample comprised unstimulated CD8+ T cells sorted from spleen or lymph node cells, obtained before transplant. The chain joins TRBV7-9 to TRBJ2-1; 7 bases align to TRBD1. The CDR3 loop reads CASNRGNGQFF. CDR3 DNA sequence: TGTGCCAGCAACAGGGGAAATGGGCAGTTCTTC.